This is a list of T cell receptor beta chains from one sample in a study of blood T cell repertoires in COVID-19. Generated by immunoSEQ multiplex PCR, the TCRdb table keeps only in-frame clones and is missing some. The sample has some 65,000 clones, around 86% seen once; the top ten hold around 2.9%. Sequenced sample: peripheral blood. The receptors were gathered from an elderly man with acute or convalescent COVID-19. Each CDR3 is given with its conserved first and last residue. D genes are given only for firm matches. Clone size is given for some rows only: seen once, a few or many times, or a class if the clone is expanded.

CDR3nt,CDR3aa,abundance,d_gene,j_gene,v_gene
TGTGCCAGCAGTTTTAGGCCGAGGACTGAAGCTTTCTTT,CASSFRPRTEAFF,-,-,TRBJ1-1,TRBV27
TGTGCCAGCAGCCAAGATCTGGGCAGGGGGAATTGGAACACTGAAGCTTTCTTT,CASSQDLGRGNWNTEAFF,once,TRBD1,TRBJ1-1,TRBV4-2
TGTGCCAGCAGGGACAACCCCACAGATACGCAGTATTTT,CASRDNPTDTQYF,-,-,TRBJ2-3,TRBV2
TGTGCCAGCAGTTACTCGGTGGCAGGGGGCACTGAAGCTTTCTTT,CASSYSVAGGTEAFF,-,TRBD1,TRBJ1-1,TRBV6-5
TGTGCCAGTAGTAGACGGTCTACTAGCGCTCAAGAGACCCAGTACTTC,CASSRRSTSAQETQYF,-,TRBD2,TRBJ2-5,TRBV19
TGCAGCGTTGAACGTTTGGTAGAGAACACTGAAGCTTTCTTT,CSVERLVENTEAFF,-,-,TRBJ1-1,TRBV29-1
TGTGCCAGCAGCTCCCAGGGTAATCAGCCCCAGCATTTT,CASSSQGNQPQHF,-,-,TRBJ1-5,TRBV7-9
TGTGCCAGCAGCTTAAGGCCCTTTCTAGCGGGGGGAGTCTCCTACAATGAGCAGTTCTTC,CASSLRPFLAGGVSYNEQFF,-,TRBD2,TRBJ2-1,TRBV11-3
TGTGCCAGCAGCGTAGCTGGACGGGAGTACAATGAGCAGTTCTTC,CASSVAGREYNEQFF,-,-,TRBJ2-1,TRBV9
TGTGCCAGCTCACCGCGGACAGGGATCACTGAAGCTTTCTTT,CASSPRTGITEAFF,-,TRBD1,TRBJ1-1,TRBV18
TGTGCCAGCAGCGTGGACCTCGGACAGATTAACTATGGCTACACCTTC,CASSVDLGQINYGYTF,-,-,TRBJ1-2,TRBV9
TGTGCCACCAGTGATACAGGGGACCTGGCCTACGAGCAGTACTTC,CATSDTGDLAYEQYF,-,TRBD1,TRBJ2-7,TRBV24-1
TGTGCCAGCAACCCCCGCGGGGGACTAGCGGGAGGGGGCCAAGAGACCCAGTACTTC,CASNPRGGLAGGGQETQYF,few,TRBD2,TRBJ2-5,TRBV7-2
TGTGCCAGCAGCTTAGATCTGACTAAGCCCTACGAGCAGTACTTC,CASSLDLTKPYEQYF,-,-,TRBJ2-7,TRBV11-2
TGTGCCAGCAGCCCGACAGGCGCGAATAATTCACCCCTCCACTTT,CASSPTGANNSPLHF,-,-,TRBJ1-6,TRBV6-5
TGTGCCAGCAGCCGGACAGTCGCTTATCTTCCCCTCCACTTT,CASSRTVAYLPLHF,-,-,TRBJ1-6,TRBV7-2
TGTGCCAGCAGCGCTTTAGTGGATACGCAGTATTTT,CASSALVDTQYF,-,-,TRBJ2-3,TRBV9
TGTGCCAGCAGCTTACAGGGTCGGGGACAAGAAAATTCACCCCTCCACTTT,CASSLQGRGQENSPLHF,-,-,TRBJ1-6,TRBV7-8
TGTGCCAGCAGTTTCGGGGGTTCAGAGGCCGGGGAGCTGTTTTTT,CASSFGGSEAGELFF,-,-,TRBJ2-2,TRBV25-1
TGCGCCAGCTCCAGCGCCGGCACAGATACGCAGTATTTT,CASSSAGTDTQYF,-,-,TRBJ2-3,TRBV10-2
TGTGCCAGCAGCTCCTTCCGCACTAGCGGGAGCGAGCAGTACTTC,CASSSFRTSGSEQYF,-,TRBD2,TRBJ2-7,TRBV7-2
TGTGCCAGCAGCTTGGATCTCCTAGCGCTCCTTAGCACAGATACGCAGTATTTT,CASSLDLLALLSTDTQYF,-,-,TRBJ2-3,TRBV11-3
TGTGCCTCCAGGGTTAGGGTCTTCGCAGATACGCAGTATTTT,CASRVRVFADTQYF,-,-,TRBJ2-3,TRBV2
TGTGCCAGCTCACCTGGACAGGGTTTGGAGACCCAGTACTTC,CASSPGQGLETQYF,-,TRBD1,TRBJ2-5,TRBV18
TGTGCCACCAGTGATTCTAGCGGGAGGGCGGTCAATGAGCAGTTCTTC,CATSDSSGRAVNEQFF,-,TRBD2,TRBJ2-1,TRBV24-1
TGTGCCAGCAGCGGGACAGGGACTGGTGCTTTCTTT,CASSGTGTGAFF,-,TRBD1,TRBJ1-1,TRBV3-1/TRBV3-2
TGCGCCAGCAGCTGGCCGGGGGGCGCGAACACCGGGGAGCTGTTTTTT,CASSWPGGANTGELFF,-,-,TRBJ2-2,TRBV5-1
TGCAGTGCGGGGCCATACACTGAAGCTTTCTTT,CSAGPYTEAFF,-,-,TRBJ1-1,TRBV20-1
TGCAGCGTGATGCGGGGTGGGGCCAACGTCCTGACTTTC,CSVMRGGANVLTF,-,-,TRBJ2-6,TRBV29-1
TGCGCCAGCAGCGTGGACCGGGTCCGCACTGAAGCTTTCTTT,CASSVDRVRTEAFF,-,-,TRBJ1-1,TRBV5-1
TGTGCCAGCAGCATTTGGACAGCCGAGGAGACCCAGTACTTC,CASSIWTAEETQYF,-,-,TRBJ2-5,TRBV7-9
TGTGCCAGCAGCAGAGACGGACTTAACTATGGCTACACCTTC,CASSRDGLNYGYTF,-,-,TRBJ1-2,TRBV7-2
TGTGCCAGTAGTACGACCGGACAGGCTAATTCACCCCTCCACTTT,CASSTTGQANSPLHF,-,TRBD1,TRBJ1-6,TRBV19
TGTGCCAGCAGCTTAGAACTAGCGGGAGGTGGCGAGCAGTACTTC,CASSLELAGGGEQYF,-,TRBD2,TRBJ2-7,TRBV7-9
TGTGCCAGCAGCAAAACGGGACAGGGATCCTACGAGCAGTACTTC,CASSKTGQGSYEQYF,-,TRBD1,TRBJ2-7,TRBV7-2
TGTGCCAGCTCACCAGAGGGTAGCGGGTACAATGAGCAGTTCTTC,CASSPEGSGYNEQFF,-,TRBD2,TRBJ2-1,TRBV18
TGTGCCAGTAGCCCTGGACAGTCTCCCTACAATGAGCAGTTCTTC,CASSPGQSPYNEQFF,once,-,TRBJ2-1,TRBV19
TGTGCCAGTAGTATGGGGCTAGCGGGACGCTATGGGGAGACCCAGTACTTC,CASSMGLAGRYGETQYF,-,TRBD2,TRBJ2-5,TRBV19
TGTGCCAGCAGCTTGTTAGCGGGAACGACCGAGCAGTACTTC,CASSLLAGTTEQYF,-,TRBD2,TRBJ2-7,TRBV7-2